A single sample is the source of the 21 T cell receptor beta chains below, sequenced in a study of blood T cell repertoires in COVID-19 (dated by TCRdb to 2018 to 2020). Libraries were made using the immunoSEQ multiplex PCR assay. The immuneACCESS repertoire file appears here via TCRdb, limited to in-frame rearrangements. These files lack a portion of the clones; in checked studies, under half of the deficit traces to unresolved V genes, and the cause of the others is not known. The sample table holds around 290,000 clones, of which 90% to 95% were seen once. Clones ranked in the top ten supply around 2.2% of the sample. The sample taken for sequencing was peripheral blood. The receptors were gathered from a woman aged 30 to 39 with COVID-19, enrolled during active disease.

The V and J genes are TRBV5-5 and TRBJ1-2, with TRBD1 identical over 12 bases. This CDR3 has 15 residues. Germline CDR1 is SGHKS and CDR2 is YYEKEE (reference sequence). Trimming took 6 bases from V and 4 from J; bases not matched to a gene: 7. Here the CDR3 reads CASNPGQGATYGYTF. Written as DNA, the CDR3 is TGTGCCAGCAACCCGGGACAGGGGGCTACCTATGGCTACACCTTC.

The V and J genes are TRBV24-1 and TRBJ1-2, with 8 bases matching TRBD1. This CDR3 spans 14 amino acids. V was clipped by 6 bases and J by 6 bases; unmatched bases: 8. Germline CDR1 reads KGHDR; CDR2 reads SFDVKD. The CDR3 nucleotides are TGTGCCACCAGTCCCCACAGGGGGAAGAATGGCTACACCTTC. Translating it yields CATSPHRGKNGYTF.

Here the CDR3 reads CASSPGQYNEKLFF. The CDR3 bases are TGTGCCAGTAGTCCAGGACAGTATAATGAAAAACTGTTTTTT. This chain joins TRBV19 and TRBJ1-4; perhaps TRBD1 as D (6 bases). The CDR3 loop spans 14 amino acids. Looked up from germline, CDR1 is LNHDA and CDR2 is SQIVND (reference sequence). V lost 5 bases to trimming and J lost 4 bases, with 11 bases between them.

The rearrangement uses TRBV19 and TRBJ1-1; 8 nucleotides agree with TRBD1. The junction had 6 bases not matched to a gene; V was cut back by 5 bases and J by 7 bases. The CDR3 sequence is 13 residues long. Germline V gives CDR1 LNHDA, CDR2 SQIVND (reference sequence). The CDR3 loop reads CASSFLQGVEAFF. The CDR3 DNA reads as TGTGCCAGTAGTTTCCTACAGGGGGTTGAAGCTTTCTTT.

CDR3 protein: CASSPSLVGQPQHF. The CDR3 DNA reads as TGTGCCAGCAGTCCATCCCTTGTCGGGCAGCCCCAGCATTTT. The chain links TRBV28 to TRBJ1-5; no definite D call. This CDR3 spans 14 amino acids. CDR1 and CDR2 from the germline V gene are MDHEN and SYDVKM. Trimming took 5 bases from V and 7 from J, leaving 15 bases between them.

V gene TRBV11-3 combines with J gene TRBJ2-2, with D possibly being TRBD1 (5 bases). CDR1 is SGHNT and CDR2 is YENEEA in the germline V gene. The CDR3 covers 14 residues. Trimming shortened V by 5 bases and J by 1 base, and 8 bases separated the two germline ends. The CDR3 nucleotides are TGTGCCAGCAGCCCAGGGCGGAACACCGGGGAGCTGTTTTTT. Encoded protein: CASSPGRNTGELFF.

The chain couples TRBV29-1 to TRBJ2-7; 9 bases align to TRBD1. V dropped 3 bases and J dropped 3; count of bases not matched to a gene: 6. The CDR3 sequence is 14 residues long. In germline, CDR1 is SQVTM, CDR2 ANQGSEA. The CDR3 region is CSVEGQGGLYEQYF. As DNA, the CDR3 is TGCAGCGTTGAGGGACAGGGAGGTCTCTACGAGCAGTACTTC.

The CDR3 nucleotides are TGTGCCAGCAGCCCCGACGGAGCAAGGTCGGAGACCCAGTACTTC. It is translated as CASSPDGARSETQYF. The chain has TRBV27 and TRBJ2-5; D is ambiguous. The length of the CDR3 is 15 residues. Germline V gene sequence: CDR1 MNHEY, CDR2 SMNVEV (reference sequence). Trimming stripped 6 bases from V and 5 bases from J, with 19 bases between.

The table lists this clone with a few counts. This rearrangement joins TRBV10-2 to TRBJ1-5; 11 bases agree with TRBD1. The CDR3 length is 15 residues. Looked up from germline, CDR1 is WSHSY and CDR2 is SAAADI. After removal of 6 bases from V and 5 bases from J, the junction contained 6 bases not matched to a gene. The CDR3 loop is CASSPRDRGYQPQHF. CDR3 nucleotides: TGCGCCAGCAGCCCCCGGGACAGGGGGTATCAGCCCCAGCATTTT.

The J gene is TRBJ1-4, the V gene TRBV6-1; no reliable D call. The CDR3 has 15 amino acids. Germline loops: CDR1 MNHNS, CDR2 SASEGT. Trimming took 3 bases from V and 8 from J, leaving 16 bases between them. The CDR3 here is CASSEGQSYWEKLFF. The CDR3 region has the DNA TGTGCCAGCAGTGAGGGCCAGTCCTACTGGGAAAAACTGTTTTTT.

For the CDR3, the DNA is TGTGCCAGCAGCTCCCGGGACAGGGGCTACACCTTC. Translating gives CASSSRDRGYTF. The chain uses TRBV3-1 (or the pseudogene TRBV3-2) and TRBJ1-2; 8 nucleotides agree with TRBD1. The CDR3 has 12 residues. Germline V lookup: CDR1 LGHDT, CDR2 YNNKEL (reference sequence). V was pared by 5 bases and J by 8 bases, with 4 bases of the junction left unmatched.

This chain links TRBV5-4 with TRBJ1-4, with D uncertain. The ends were cut back, 3 bases at V and 8 bases at J, with 8 bases in the middle. This CDR3 spans 12 amino acids. CDR1 SGHNT and CDR2 YYREEE come from the germline V gene (reference sequence). The CDR3 DNA sequence: TGTGCCAGCAGCTATGGTGGCGAAAAACTGTTTTTT. It codes for CASSYGGEKLFF.

This sequence joins TRBV24-1 and TRBJ2-7; TRBD1 aligns across 8 bases. In germline, CDR1 is KGHDR, CDR2 SFDVKD. Trimming took 4 bases from V and 0 from J; bases not matched to a gene: 4. The CDR3 length is 15 residues. CDR3 protein: CATSDRTGSSYEQYF. The DNA for the CDR3 is TGTGCCACCAGTGACCGGACAGGGAGCTCCTACGAGCAGTACTTC.

The rearrangement links TRBV6-5 to TRBJ1-1; TRBD1 agrees at 8 bases. V gave up 5 bases and J gave up 13 bases; unmatched junction bases: 9. Germline assignment: CDR1 MNHEY and CDR2 SVGAGI. This CDR3 has 12 amino acids. The CDR3, as DNA: TGTGCCAGCAGTCGACAGGGGAAAGATTATTTCTTT. Protein product: CASSRQGKDYFF.

This sequence joins TRBV25-1 and TRBJ2-2, with 8 bases aligning to TRBD2. J lost 6 bases, V lost 3 bases, and 6 bases had no gene match. The length of the CDR3 is 15 residues. Germline loops: CDR1 MGHDK, CDR2 SYGVNS. The CDR3 spells CASSDSGGPPGELFF. CDR3 bases: TGTGCCAGCAGTGACTCGGGAGGGCCTCCCGGGGAGCTGTTTTTT.

The chain employs TRBV6-1 and TRBJ2-7; 9 bases match TRBD2. From germline, CDR1 is MNHNS and CDR2 SASEGT. CDR3 length: 15 residues. The V and J ends lost 1 base and 3 bases, in that order; junction bases with no gene match: 4. In nucleotides, the CDR3 is TGTGCCAGCAGTGAAGGGGCGGGGGGGAACTACGAGCAGTACTTC. It codes for CASSEGAGGNYEQYF.

The chain has TRBV6-5 and TRBJ2-1; 10 positions agree with TRBD2. Losses at the gene ends were 9 bases for V and 4 bases for J; bases not matched to a gene: 3. The germline CDR1 and CDR2 sequences are MNHEY and SVGAGI. CDR3 size: 13 residues. The CDR3 loop is CASRTSGYNEQFF. CDR3 DNA sequence: TGTGCCAGTAGGACTAGCGGTTACAATGAGCAGTTCTTC.

In this sample, this clone turned up a few times. This CDR3 reads CASSVAGTDGYTF. For the CDR3, the DNA is TGTGCCAGCAGCGTAGCCGGGACAGACGGCTACACCTTC. The V and J genes are TRBV9 and TRBJ1-2; 7 nucleotides align to TRBD1. Germline CDR1 is SGDLS and CDR2 is YYNGEE. J lost 8 bases, V lost 0 bases, and 4 bases had no gene match. The CDR3 runs to 13 residues. The whole variable domain, filled in from reference TRBV9 and TRBJ1-2, reads DSGVTQTPKHLITATGQRVTLRCSPRSGDLSVYWYQQSLDQGLQFLIQYYNGEERAKGNILERFSAQQFPDLHSELNLSSLELGDSALYFCASSVAGTDGYTFGSGTRLTVV.

The chain joins TRBV18 to TRBJ1-2; 9 bases are shared with TRBD1. The germline V gene has CDR1 KGHSH and CDR2 LQKENI. The V gene end was trimmed by 3 bases and the J gene end by 5 bases; junction bases not matched to a gene: 10. This CDR3 has 16 residues. For the CDR3, the DNA is TGTGCCAGCTCACCCCCTACCGGGACAGGGATGTATGGCTACACCTTC. Its protein product is CASSPPTGTGMYGYTF.

The chain links TRBV10-1 to TRBJ2-2, with no clear D. Germline CDR1 is WNHNN and CDR2 is SYGVQD (reference sequence). V was clipped by 3 bases and J by 5 bases, with 4 bases between them. This CDR3 has 12 amino acids. Here the CDR3 reads CASSDSTGELFF. The CDR3 DNA reads as TGCGCCAGCAGTGACTCTACCGGGGAGCTGTTTTTT.

The chain combines TRBV5-1 with TRBJ1-2; D might be TRBD1 (6 bases). Germline-derived CDR1 and CDR2 are SGHRS and YFSETQ. V dropped 1 base and J dropped 7 bases, with 14 bases sitting between them. The CDR3 has 14 amino acids. CDR3: CASSLNSPGVGYTF. In nucleotides, the CDR3 is TGCGCCAGCAGCTTGAATTCCCCAGGGGTTGGCTACACCTTC.